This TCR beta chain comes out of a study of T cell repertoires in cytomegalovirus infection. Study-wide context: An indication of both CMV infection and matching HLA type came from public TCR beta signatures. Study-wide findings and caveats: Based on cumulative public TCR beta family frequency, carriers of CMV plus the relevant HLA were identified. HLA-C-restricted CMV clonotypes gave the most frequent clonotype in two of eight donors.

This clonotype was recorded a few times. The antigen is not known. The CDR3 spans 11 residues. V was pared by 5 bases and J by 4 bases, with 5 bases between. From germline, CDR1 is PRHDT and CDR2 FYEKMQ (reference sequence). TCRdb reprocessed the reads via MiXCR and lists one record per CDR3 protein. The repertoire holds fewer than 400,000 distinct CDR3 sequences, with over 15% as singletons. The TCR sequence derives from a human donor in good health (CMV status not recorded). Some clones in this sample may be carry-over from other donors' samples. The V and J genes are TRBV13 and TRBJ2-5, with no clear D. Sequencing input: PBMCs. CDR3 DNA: TGTGCCAGCAGCGTGAGAGAGACCCAGTACTTC. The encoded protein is CASSVRETQYF.